Following are 25 T cell receptor beta chains from one sample sequenced in a study of blood T cell repertoires in COVID-19. This table comes from immunoSEQ multiplex PCR, and its TCRdb copy is limited to in-frame clones, with some not included. The sample comprises hundreds of thousands of clones, 80% to 90% of which are singletons, and around 1.1% rests with the top ten. The sequencing input was PBMCs or T cells enriched from blood (not recorded which). These TCRs come from a man under 40 who had recovered from COVID-19.

This rearrangement joins TRBV11-2 to TRBJ2-1, with TRBD2 matching over 9 bases. CDR1 is SGHAT and CDR2 is FQNNGV in the germline V gene. The CDR3 extends over 17 amino acids. Losses at the gene ends were 0 bases for V and 3 bases for J; bases not matched to a gene: 6. The CDR3: CASSLDRASGIYNEQFF. The CDR3 DNA is TGTGCCAGCAGCTTAGATCGGGCTAGCGGGATCTACAATGAGCAGTTCTTC.

As regards this clone: Other DNA sequences in this sample translate to the same CDR3. The DNA of the CDR3 is TGTGCCAGTAGTATTCGGGAGAGCTCCTACGAGCAGTACTTC. It encodes CASSIRESSYEQYF. The chain is built from TRBV19 and TRBJ2-7, with D possibly TRBD2 on 6 matching bases. Trimming took 3 bases from V and 0 from J, leaving 9 bases between them. Per the germline V gene, CDR1 is LNHDA and CDR2 is SQIVND (reference sequence). The CDR3 length is 14 residues.

The chain carries TRBV3-1 (or the pseudogene TRBV3-2) and TRBJ1-6, with 7 bases aligning to TRBD1. Unmatched junction bases numbered 3, after V lost 0 bases and J lost 7 bases. This CDR3 is 15 amino acids long. Germline loops: CDR1 LGHDT, CDR2 YNNKEL (reference sequence). In DNA, the CDR3 is TGTGCCAGCAGCCAAGATAGCAGGGGGAATTCACCCCTCCACTTT. Translating it yields CASSQDSRGNSPLHF.

The rearrangement links TRBV10-1 to TRBJ2-4; 7 nucleotides match TRBD1. The germline V gene encodes CDR1 WNHNN and CDR2 SYGVQD (reference sequence). Unmatched junction bases numbered 6, after V lost 0 bases and J lost 13 bases. CDR3 length: 13 residues. CDR3 amino acids: CASSESGTETQYF. The CDR3 DNA reads TGCGCCAGCAGTGAGTCAGGGACAGAGACACAGTACTTC.

This chain uses TRBV27 with TRBJ2-7; D remains ambiguous. The V gene's germline CDR1 is MNHEY and CDR2 SMNVEV (reference sequence). V dropped 5 bases and J dropped 3 bases, with 11 bases sitting between them. This CDR3 has 13 residues. CDR3 amino acids: CASSSQVGYEQYF. The CDR3 nucleotides read TGTGCCAGCAGTAGCCAGGTCGGCTACGAGCAGTACTTC.

V and J are TRBV7-2 and TRBJ1-1; perhaps TRBD1 as D (6 bases). CDR1 is SGHTA, CDR2 FQGNSA, per germline. V was pared by 3 bases and J by 5 bases, with 10 bases between. The CDR3 contains 13 residues. For the CDR3, the DNA is TGTGCCAGCAGCTTGGAGCAGGGGACTGAAGCTTTCTTT. Translation gives CASSLEQGTEAFF.

The genes are TRBV5-1 and TRBJ1-5; 7 bases agree with TRBD1. With 4 bases clipped from V and 4 bases from J, the junction kept 11 bases outside the gene matches. The CDR3 is 16 residues long. Germline V gene sequence: CDR1 SGHRS, CDR2 YFSETQ. The CDR3 is CASSPGAGQRNQPQHF. CDR3 coding DNA: TGCGCCAGCAGCCCCGGGGCGGGACAGAGAAATCAGCCCCAGCATTTT.

This rearrangement joins TRBV7-8 to TRBJ1-2; a weak D match, TRBD1 (6 bases). V lost 2 bases, J lost 4 bases, and 17 bases lay in between. CDR3 size: 16 residues. Germline lookup yields CDR1 SGHVS and CDR2 FQNEAQ. The CDR3 loop is CASSLYESGRGYGYTF. CDR3 in DNA: TGTGCCAGCAGCTTATATGAATCGGGCAGGGGCTATGGCTACACCTTC.

The chain uses TRBV5-4 and TRBJ1-1; D not certain. Trimming pared 0 bases from V and 4 bases from J, leaving 7 bases between. CDR1 is SGHNT, CDR2 YYREEE, per germline (reference sequence). There are 13 residues in the CDR3. The CDR3 is CASSLDSLTEAFF. The CDR3 DNA sequence: TGTGCCAGCAGCTTGGACAGCCTCACTGAAGCTTTCTTT. Looking up the rest from reference TRBV5-4 and TRBJ1-1 gives the full variable domain: ETGVTQSPTHLIKTRGQQVTLRCSSQSGHNTVSWYQQALGQGPQFIFQYYREEENGRGNFPPRFSGLQFPNYSSELNVNALELDDSALYLCASSLDSLTEAFFGQGTRLTVV.

This clone has a single count. The chain has TRBV5-1 and TRBJ1-2; 7 bases fit TRBD1. V trimming: 0 bases; J trimming: 4 bases; junction bases outside the gene matches: 3. The CDR3 loop spans 14 amino acids. The V gene's germline CDR1 is SGHRS and CDR2 YFSETQ. The CDR3 protein is CASSLETGSYGYTF. The CDR3 coding sequence is TGCGCCAGCAGCTTGGAGACAGGGTCCTATGGCTACACCTTC.

Regarding this clone: Other DNA sequences in this specimen translate into the identical CDR3. The J gene is TRBJ1-1, the V gene TRBV5-1, with a weak D call TRBD1 (5 bases). V shed 4 bases and J shed 4 bases, with 8 bases lying between them. Germline CDR1 is SGHRS and CDR2 is YFSETQ. CDR3 size: 12 residues. The CDR3 DNA sequence: TGCGCCAGCAGCCCAAGGGGCACTGAAGCTTTCTTT. This sequence encodes CASSPRGTEAFF.

This chain uses TRBV14 with TRBJ2-7; 11 bases are a match to TRBD2. Germline loops: CDR1 SGHDN, CDR2 FVKESK. The length of the CDR3 is 14 residues. V gave up 5 bases and J gave up 3 bases; unmatched junction bases: 3. The CDR3: CASSYLAGGYEQYF. The CDR3 DNA reads as TGTGCCAGCAGCTACCTAGCGGGAGGCTACGAGCAGTACTTC. Supplemented by reference TRBV14 and TRBJ2-7, the full variable domain reads EAGVTQFPSHSVIEKGQTVTLRCDPISGHDNLYWYRRVMGKEIKFLLHFVKESKQDESGMPNNRFLAERTGGTYSTLKVQPAELEDSGVYFCASSYLAGGYEQYFGPGTRLTVT.

The J gene is TRBJ2-2, the V gene TRBV6-2 or TRBV6-3, with D possibly matching TRBD2 (7 bases). Germline V gene lookup returns CDR1 MNHEY and CDR2 SVGEGT. This CDR3 contains 16 residues. The V end lost 2 bases, the J end lost 4 bases, and 14 bases lay between the germline ends. The CDR3 spells CASSYVGGQVTGELFF. For the CDR3, the DNA is TGTGCCAGCAGTTACGTCGGGGGGCAGGTCACCGGGGAGCTGTTTTTT.

J is TRBJ2-7 and V is TRBV7-2, with 8 bases aligning to TRBD1. This CDR3 comprises 15 residues. Looked up from germline, CDR1 is SGHTA and CDR2 is FQGNSA. V shed 5 bases, J shed 6 bases, and the junction held 12 bases outside the gene matches. CDR3 bases: TGTGCCAGCAGCCCTATAGGGGGACAGGTACTCGAGCAGTACTTC. It codes for CASSPIGGQVLEQYF. The variable domain in full, completed from reference TRBV7-2 and TRBJ2-7, reads GAGVSQSPSNKVTEKGKDVELRCDPISGHTALYWYRQSLGQGLEFLIYFQGNSAPDKSGLPSDRFSAERTGGSVSTLTIQRTQQEDSAVYLCASSPIGGQVLEQYFGPGTRLTVT.

This rearrangement joins TRBV10-3 to TRBJ2-5, with TRBD1 identical over 7 bases. Unmatched junction bases numbered 5, after V lost 0 bases and J lost 4 bases. This CDR3 contains 15 residues. The V gene's germline CDR1 is ENHRY and CDR2 SYGVKD. The CDR3 spells CAISESGGLGETQYF. As DNA, the CDR3 is TGTGCCATCAGTGAGTCAGGGGGCTTAGGAGAGACCCAGTACTTC.

The chain couples TRBV4-2 to TRBJ2-7, with TRBD2 as a possible D gene (5 bases). Germline V gives CDR1 LGHNA, CDR2 YNFKEQ. The CDR3 has 15 amino acids. Between the trimmed V and J ends, which lost 0 bases and 7 bases, there was a span of 16 bases. The CDR3 here is CASSQDLVASGEQYF. In DNA, the CDR3 is TGTGCCAGCAGCCAAGATTTGGTAGCGTCGGGTGAGCAGTACTTC.

The V and J genes are TRBV28 and TRBJ2-1; 7 bases line up with TRBD1. This CDR3 has 16 amino acids. Germline CDR1 reads MDHEN; CDR2 reads SYDVKM. J was trimmed by 2 bases and V by 5 bases; bases with no gene match: 9. The CDR3 here is CASSITGEVPYNEQFF. In DNA, the CDR3 is TGTGCCAGCAGTATTACAGGGGAAGTTCCCTACAATGAGCAGTTCTTC.

This clone was observed a single time. The CDR3 DNA reads as TGTGCCAGCAGTTTACCTAGCGGGAACACCGGGGAGCTGTTTTTT. It is translated as CASSLPSGNTGELFF. This rearrangement joins TRBV28 to TRBJ2-2, with 7 bases lining up with TRBD2. V dropped 2 bases and J dropped 1; count of bases not matched to a gene: 1. In germline, CDR1 is MDHEN, CDR2 SYDVKM. The CDR3 has 15 amino acids. Supplemented by reference TRBV28 and TRBJ2-2, the full variable domain reads DVKVTQSSRYLVKRTGEKVFLECVQDMDHENMFWYRQDPGLGLRLIYFSYDVKMKEKGDIPEGYSVSREKKERFSLILESASTNQTSMYLCASSLPSGNTGELFFGEGSRLTVL.

V is TRBV29-1 and J is TRBJ2-1; TRBD2 matches at 9 bases. The CDR3 consists of 17 residues. Germline V gives CDR1 SQVTM, CDR2 ANQGSEA. J lost 0 bases, V lost 5 bases, and 11 bases had no gene match. This chain's CDR3 is CSVLRVGGRGSYNEQFF. For the CDR3, the DNA is TGCAGCGTTCTCCGGGTAGGCGGGAGGGGCTCCTACAATGAGCAGTTCTTC.

This chain links TRBV28 with TRBJ1-1, with D unresolved. The CDR3 is 13 amino acids. CDR1 is MDHEN, CDR2 SYDVKM, per germline. The DNA of the CDR3 is TGTGCTACAGTTCTCCAAGGTAACACTGAAGCTTTCTTT. Residues: CATVLQGNTEAFF.

The chain couples TRBV10-3 to TRBJ2-7, with 11 bases lining up with TRBD2. CDR1 and CDR2 from the germline V gene are ENHRY and SYGVKD. This CDR3 is built from 13 residues. The J segment lost 3 bases and the V segment lost 10 bases, leaving 5 bases of the junction unmatched. The CDR3 DNA is TGTGCCACTGGGACTAGCGGAAACTACGAGCAGTACTTC. Its translation is CATGTSGNYEQYF.

The chain is built from TRBV28 and TRBJ1-5, with D possibly TRBD1 on 5 matching bases. CDR1 is MDHEN, CDR2 SYDVKM, per germline. The CDR3 loop spans 16 amino acids. Trimming removed 2 bases from V and 2 bases from J, with 13 bases in between. The CDR3 loop is CASSLRAGSGNQPQHF. The CDR3 region has the DNA TGTGCCAGCAGTTTACGTGCAGGGTCGGGCAATCAGCCCCAGCATTTT. Combining the CDR3 with reference TRBV28 and TRBJ1-5 gives the whole variable domain DVKVTQSSRYLVKRTGEKVFLECVQDMDHENMFWYRQDPGLGLRLIYFSYDVKMKEKGDIPEGYSVSREKKERFSLILESASTNQTSMYLCASSLRAGSGNQPQHFGDGTRLSIL.

The chain uses TRBV21-1 and TRBJ2-7; the DNA was not used to check the table's D call, TRBD2. TRBV21-1 is annotated as a pseudogene. The CDR3 runs to 18 residues. The CDR3 spells CASSKAGLAPMRPYEQYF. DNA of the CDR3: TGTGCCAGCAGCAAAGCGGGACTAGCGCCGATGAGACCCTACGAGCAGTACTTC.

The genes are TRBV30 and TRBJ2-5; D may be TRBD2 (6 bases). CDR3 length: 12 residues. Trimming pared 5 bases from V and 1 base from J, leaving 8 bases between. Germline V lookup: CDR1 GTSNPN, CDR2 SVGIG (reference sequence). CDR3 loop: CAWGTSQETQYF. The CDR3 nucleotides are TGTGCCTGGGGGACTTCCCAAGAGACCCAGTACTTC.

This clone was recorded only once. This chain joins TRBV11-2 and TRBJ2-7; TRBD2 is a possible D gene (5 bases). V shed 1 base and J shed 2 bases, with 18 bases lying between them. Germline CDR1 reads SGHAT; CDR2 reads FQNNGV. This CDR3 spans 17 amino acids. This CDR3 is CASSLAKARDRAYEQYF. DNA of the CDR3: TGTGCCAGCAGCTTAGCCAAAGCGAGGGATAGGGCCTACGAGCAGTACTTC.